The present T cell receptor beta chain was sequenced within a study of cytomegalovirus exposure and HLA in healthy donors. The CDR3 runs 15 residues. Per germline, CDR1 SGHNT and CDR2 YYREEE (reference sequence). V shed 0 bases and J 12 bases; nucleotides not matched to a gene: 8. This PCR relied on a set of 60 Vbeta primers and 13 Jbeta primers. The protocol was immunoSEQ multiplex PCR, while the TCRdb copy is restricted to in-frame clones and leaves out a portion. The sample includes roughly 130,000 clones, about 80% of them seen just once. This clone was seen a single time. The receptor comes from a man between 35 and 55 years old in good health and CMV-seronegative. Material for sequencing was PBMCs. The rearrangement links TRBV5-4 to TRBJ2-6; TRBD2 aligns across 8 bases. DNA for the CDR3: TGTGCCAGCAGCTTGGTTAGCGGGGACGCCCGCGTCCTGACTTTC. Its translation: CASSLVSGDARVLTF.